This T cell receptor beta chain stems from a study of blood T cell repertoires in COVID-19 (dated by TCRdb to about 2020). Regarding the study in general: Collaborator samples came from the United States, Italy and Spain and covered acute and convalescent phases of COVID-19. Sample metadata almost always included a de-identified subject ID, COVID-19 status, age in years and sex. The prospective study material was composed of cDNA or gDNA derived from T cells, B-cell-depleted T cells, or PBMCs. Samples were obtained from the ongoing ImmuneRACE study (first 160 participants) and from over 1,000 subjects provided by 6 global collaborators. Deeply sampled blood TCRbeta repertoires from subjects exposed to, actively infected with, or recovered from COVID-19 were included in the dataset. The repertoires were released in a freely available public database intended as a resource for research on the immune response to SARS-CoV-2. HLA class I and class II types, where available, came from metadata supplied by the sample provider rather than from assay-based typing.

The immunoSEQ Assay, a bias-controlled multiplex PCR, was used to amplify TCRbeta CDR3 regions from genomic DNA. The study's own analysis went as follows. Within the assay, amplification of reference gene primers was used to estimate how many nucleated cells each sample contained. Sequence reads were collapsed and filtered to measure the absolute abundance of every unique TCRbeta CDR3 rearrangement. Productive Simpson clonality was computed per sample as the square root of Simpson's diversity index over productive rearrangements. The source is immuneACCESS, and TCRdb retained only in-frame sequences with V and J called. Part of the clones is not carried over; for the studies checked, unresolved V genes explain less than half of this, and the remainder is unexplained. Clonal size and the V and J genes are those of that table, whereas D and trimming came from the DNA. Present in this sample are about 130,000 clones, roughly 86% of which were seen just once. Approximately 10% of the sample belongs to the ten largest clones.

One collaborating source in Seattle enrolled patients during active infection and followed them longitudinally through the course of disease. Whole blood was collected in K2EDTA tubes by collaborating institutions according to the institutions' own protocols. For TCRbeta analysis, collaborator samples were shipped as frozen whole blood, as isolated PBMCs, or as DNA extracted from either sample type. What the study reported, not specific to this receptor: How much clinical and demographic metadata was included differed by source and by participant, and the metadata was provided uncurated.

Based on the germline V gene (reference sequence), the CDR1 and CDR2 sequences are SEHNR and FQNEAQ. V is clipped by 8 bases and J by 6 bases, and the sequence between their germline boundaries is 8 bases long. The CDR3, cysteine through phenylalanine, is 10 amino acids long. Only CDR3 DNA remains: 30 bases, in frame from the first base. This clone was recorded only once. This clone's antigen is unknown. No base-level quality is on record; no much larger clone is a single base apart. Recombination linked TRBV7-9 to TRBJ2-7; confidence is insufficient to name the D gene. The receptor comes from a woman between 70 and 85 years old with COVID-19, enrolled during active disease. Sequencing input: peripheral blood. The nucleotides are TGTGCCAGCGCAACATCCGAGCAGTACTTC. Its translation reads: CASATSEQYF.